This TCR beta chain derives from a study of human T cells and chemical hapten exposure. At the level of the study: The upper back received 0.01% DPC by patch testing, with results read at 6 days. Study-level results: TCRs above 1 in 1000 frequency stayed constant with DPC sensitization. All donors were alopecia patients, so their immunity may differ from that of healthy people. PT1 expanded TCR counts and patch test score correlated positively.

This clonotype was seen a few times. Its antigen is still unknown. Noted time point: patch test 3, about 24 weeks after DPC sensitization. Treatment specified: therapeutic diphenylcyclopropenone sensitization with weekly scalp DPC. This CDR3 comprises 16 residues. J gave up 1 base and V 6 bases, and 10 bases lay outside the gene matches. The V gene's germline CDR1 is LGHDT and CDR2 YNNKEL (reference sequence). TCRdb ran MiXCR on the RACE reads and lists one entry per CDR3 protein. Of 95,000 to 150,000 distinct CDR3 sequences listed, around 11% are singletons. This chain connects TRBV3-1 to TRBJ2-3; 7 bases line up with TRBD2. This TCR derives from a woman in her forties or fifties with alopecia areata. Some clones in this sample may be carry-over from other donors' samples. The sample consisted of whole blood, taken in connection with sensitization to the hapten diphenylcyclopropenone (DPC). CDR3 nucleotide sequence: TGTGCCAGCAGGTCGGCTGGGCTAGCGGGCACAGATACGCAGTATTTT. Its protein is CASRSAGLAGTDTQYF.